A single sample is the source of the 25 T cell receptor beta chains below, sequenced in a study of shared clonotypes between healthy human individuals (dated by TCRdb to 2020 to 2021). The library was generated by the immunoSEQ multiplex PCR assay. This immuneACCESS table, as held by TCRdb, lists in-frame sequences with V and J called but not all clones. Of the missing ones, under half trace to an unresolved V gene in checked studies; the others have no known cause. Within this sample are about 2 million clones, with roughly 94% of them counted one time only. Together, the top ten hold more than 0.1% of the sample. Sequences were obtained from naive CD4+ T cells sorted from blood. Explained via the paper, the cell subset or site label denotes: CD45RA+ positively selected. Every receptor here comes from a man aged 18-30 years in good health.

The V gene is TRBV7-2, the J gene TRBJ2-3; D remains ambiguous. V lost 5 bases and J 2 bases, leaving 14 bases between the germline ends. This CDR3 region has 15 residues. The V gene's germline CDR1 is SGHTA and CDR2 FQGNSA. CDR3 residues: CASSKTLRDTDTQYF. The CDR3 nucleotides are TGTGCCAGCAGCAAAACCTTAAGGGACACAGATACGCAGTATTTT.

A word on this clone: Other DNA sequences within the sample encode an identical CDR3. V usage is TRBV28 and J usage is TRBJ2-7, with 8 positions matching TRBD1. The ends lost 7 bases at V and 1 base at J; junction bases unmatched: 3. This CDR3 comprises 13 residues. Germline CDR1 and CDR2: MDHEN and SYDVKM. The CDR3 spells CASNTGGSYEQYF. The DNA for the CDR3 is TGTGCCAGCAACACAGGGGGTTCCTACGAGCAGTACTTC. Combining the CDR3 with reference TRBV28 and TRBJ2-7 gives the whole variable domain DVKVTQSSRYLVKRTGEKVFLECVQDMDHENMFWYRQDPGLGLRLIYFSYDVKMKEKGDIPEGYSVSREKKERFSLILESASTNQTSMYLCASNTGGSYEQYFGPGTRLTVT.

In nucleotides, the CDR3 is TGCAGCGCCGGGACTAGCACCTACGAGCAGTACTTC. Translated, it gives CSAGTSTYEQYF. The chain is built from TRBV29-1 and TRBJ2-7, with 9 nucleotides matching TRBD2. Germline assignment: CDR1 SQVTM and CDR2 ANQGSEA. With V trimmed by 7 bases and J by 2 bases, 3 bases remained unmatched. The CDR3 loop spans 12 amino acids.

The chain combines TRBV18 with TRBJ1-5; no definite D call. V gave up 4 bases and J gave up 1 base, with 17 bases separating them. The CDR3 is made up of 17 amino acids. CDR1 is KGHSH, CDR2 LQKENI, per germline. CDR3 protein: CASSLLGPPESNQPQHF. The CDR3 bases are TGTGCCAGCTCACTTTTAGGACCACCGGAAAGCAATCAGCCCCAGCATTTT. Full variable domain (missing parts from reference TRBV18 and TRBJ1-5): NAGVMQNPRHLVRRRGQEARLRCSPMKGHSHVYWYRQLPEEGLKFMVYLQKENIIDESGMPKERFSAEFPKEGPSILRIQQVVRGDSAAYFCASSLLGPPESNQPQHFGDGTRLSIL.

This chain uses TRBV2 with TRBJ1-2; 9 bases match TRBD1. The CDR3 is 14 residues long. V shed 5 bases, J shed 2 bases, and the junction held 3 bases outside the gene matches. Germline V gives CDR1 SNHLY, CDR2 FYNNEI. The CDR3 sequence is CASSPGTGNYGYTF. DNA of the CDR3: TGTGCCAGCAGTCCCGGGACAGGGAACTATGGCTACACCTTC. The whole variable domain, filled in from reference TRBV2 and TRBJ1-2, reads EPEVTQTPSHQVTQMGQEVILRCVPISNHLYFYWYRQILGQKVEFLVSFYNNEISEKSEIFDDQFSVERPDGSNFTLKIRSTKLEDSAMYFCASSPGTGNYGYTFGSGTRLTVV.

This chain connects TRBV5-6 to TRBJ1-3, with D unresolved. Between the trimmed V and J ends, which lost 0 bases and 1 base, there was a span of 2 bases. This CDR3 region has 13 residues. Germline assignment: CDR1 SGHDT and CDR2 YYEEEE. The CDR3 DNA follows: TGTGCCAGCAGCTTGGTTTCTGGAAACACCATATATTTT. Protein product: CASSLVSGNTIYF.

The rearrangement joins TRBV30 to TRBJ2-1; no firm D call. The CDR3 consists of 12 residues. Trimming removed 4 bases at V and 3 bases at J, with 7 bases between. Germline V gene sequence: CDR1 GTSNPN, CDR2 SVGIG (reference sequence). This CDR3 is CAWKLDYNEQFF. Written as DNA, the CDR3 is TGTGCCTGGAAGCTAGACTACAATGAGCAGTTCTTC.

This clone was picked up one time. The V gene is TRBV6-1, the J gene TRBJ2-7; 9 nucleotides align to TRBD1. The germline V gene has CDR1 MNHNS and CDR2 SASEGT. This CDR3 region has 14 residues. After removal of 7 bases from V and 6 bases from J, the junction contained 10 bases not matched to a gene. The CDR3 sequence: CASTPGQGPGEQYF. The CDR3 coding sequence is TGTGCCAGCACCCCGGGACAGGGCCCCGGCGAGCAGTACTTC.

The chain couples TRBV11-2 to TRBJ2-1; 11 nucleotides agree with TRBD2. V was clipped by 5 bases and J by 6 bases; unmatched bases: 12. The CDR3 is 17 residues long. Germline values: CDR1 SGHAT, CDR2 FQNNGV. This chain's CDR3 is CASSPLWSLAGGNEQFF. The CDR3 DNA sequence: TGTGCCAGCAGCCCGCTTTGGTCGCTAGCGGGGGGCAATGAGCAGTTCTTC.

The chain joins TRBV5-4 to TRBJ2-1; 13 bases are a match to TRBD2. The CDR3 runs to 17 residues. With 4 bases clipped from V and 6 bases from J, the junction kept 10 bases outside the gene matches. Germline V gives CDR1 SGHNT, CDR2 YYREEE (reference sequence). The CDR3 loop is CASSTGTSGIWGNEQFF. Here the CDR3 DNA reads TGTGCCAGCAGCACAGGGACTAGCGGGATATGGGGCAATGAGCAGTTCTTC.

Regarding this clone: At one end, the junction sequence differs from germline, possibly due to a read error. CDR3 protein: CASSLMSSGGQKTQYF. In nucleotides, the CDR3 is TGTGCCAGCAGCTTAATGTCTAGCGGGGGCCAAAAGACCCAGTACTTC. The chain carries TRBV7-2 and TRBJ2-5, with TRBD2 matching over 10 bases. Per the germline V gene, CDR1 is SGHTA and CDR2 is FQGNSA. The CDR3 spans 16 residues.

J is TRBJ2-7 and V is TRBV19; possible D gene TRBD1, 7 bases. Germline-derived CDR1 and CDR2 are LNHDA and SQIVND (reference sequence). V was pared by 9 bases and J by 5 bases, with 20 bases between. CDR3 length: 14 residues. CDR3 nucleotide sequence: TGTGCCAGCCGGAGGGGGCCAGAGAGTAACGAGCAGTACTTC. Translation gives CASRRGPESNEQYF.

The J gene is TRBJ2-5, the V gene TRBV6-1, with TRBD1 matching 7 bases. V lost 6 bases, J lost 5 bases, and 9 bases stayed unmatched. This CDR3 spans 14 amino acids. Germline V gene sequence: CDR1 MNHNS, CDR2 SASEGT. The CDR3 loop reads CASRAQGIGETQYF. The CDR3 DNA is TGTGCCAGCAGGGCACAGGGGATTGGGGAGACCCAGTACTTC.

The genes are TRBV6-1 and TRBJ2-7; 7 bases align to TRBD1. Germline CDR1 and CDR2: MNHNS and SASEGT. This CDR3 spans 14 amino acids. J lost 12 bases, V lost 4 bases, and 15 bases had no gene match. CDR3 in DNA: TGTGCCAGCAGTGTACACCGGGACAGCTTTATTTCGTACTTC. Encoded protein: CASSVHRDSFISYF.

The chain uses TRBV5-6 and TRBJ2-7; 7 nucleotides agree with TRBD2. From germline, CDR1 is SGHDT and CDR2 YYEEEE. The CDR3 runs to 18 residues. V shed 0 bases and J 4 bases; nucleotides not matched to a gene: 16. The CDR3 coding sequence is TGTGCCAGCAGCTTGGCCACCGGGGAGGGAGGCCCCCTGTACGAGCAGTACTTC. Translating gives CASSLATGEGGPLYEQYF. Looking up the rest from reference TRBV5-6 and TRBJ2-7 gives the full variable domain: DAGVTQSPTHLIKTRGQQVTLRCSPKSGHDTVSWYQQALGQGPQFIFQYYEEEERQRGNFPDRFSGHQFPNYSSELNVNALLLGDSALYLCASSLATGEGGPLYEQYFGPGTRLTVT.

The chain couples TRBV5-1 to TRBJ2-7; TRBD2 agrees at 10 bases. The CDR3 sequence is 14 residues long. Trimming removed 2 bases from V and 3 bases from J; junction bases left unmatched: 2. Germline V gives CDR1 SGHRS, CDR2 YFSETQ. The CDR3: CASSFSGGYYEQYF. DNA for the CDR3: TGCGCCAGCAGCTTTAGCGGGGGGTACTACGAGCAGTACTTC.

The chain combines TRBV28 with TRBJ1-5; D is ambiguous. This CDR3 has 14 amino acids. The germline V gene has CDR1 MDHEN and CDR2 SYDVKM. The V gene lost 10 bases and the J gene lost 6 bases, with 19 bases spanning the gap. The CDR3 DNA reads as TGTGCCACCCTTAGACCGGGTTGGGGTCAGCCCCAGCATTTT. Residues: CATLRPGWGQPQHF.

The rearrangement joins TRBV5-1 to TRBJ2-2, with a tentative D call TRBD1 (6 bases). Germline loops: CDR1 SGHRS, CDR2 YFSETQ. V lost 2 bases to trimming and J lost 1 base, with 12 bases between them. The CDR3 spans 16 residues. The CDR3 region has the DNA TGCGCCAGCAGCTTTAGATCAGGGGTGAACACCGGGGAGCTGTTTTTT. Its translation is CASSFRSGVNTGELFF.

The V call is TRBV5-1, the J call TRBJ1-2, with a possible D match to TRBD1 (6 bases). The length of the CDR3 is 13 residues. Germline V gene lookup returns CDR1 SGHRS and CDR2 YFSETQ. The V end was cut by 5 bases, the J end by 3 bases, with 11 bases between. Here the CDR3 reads CASSSKGDYGYTF. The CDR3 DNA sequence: TGCGCCAGCAGTAGTAAGGGGGACTATGGCTACACCTTC.

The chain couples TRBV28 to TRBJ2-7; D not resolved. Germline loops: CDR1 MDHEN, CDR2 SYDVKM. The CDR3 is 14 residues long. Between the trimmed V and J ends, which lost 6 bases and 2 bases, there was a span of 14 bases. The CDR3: CASSRRVKPYEQYF. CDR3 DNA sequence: TGTGCCAGCAGCCGGCGCGTCAAGCCCTACGAGCAGTACTTC.

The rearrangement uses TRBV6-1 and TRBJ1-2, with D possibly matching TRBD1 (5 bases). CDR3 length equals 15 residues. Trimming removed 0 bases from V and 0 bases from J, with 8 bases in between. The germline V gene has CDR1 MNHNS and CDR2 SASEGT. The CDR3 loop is CASSEAAGTNYGYTF. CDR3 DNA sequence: TGTGCCAGCAGTGAAGCGGCAGGGACTAACTATGGCTACACCTTC.

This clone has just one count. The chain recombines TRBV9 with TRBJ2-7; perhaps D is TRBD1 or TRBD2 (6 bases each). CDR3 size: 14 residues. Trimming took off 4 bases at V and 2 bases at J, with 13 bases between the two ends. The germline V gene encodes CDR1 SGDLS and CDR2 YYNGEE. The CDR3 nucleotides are TGTGCCAGCAGCTTACGGGGGCAACCCTACGAGCAGTACTTC. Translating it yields CASSLRGQPYEQYF.

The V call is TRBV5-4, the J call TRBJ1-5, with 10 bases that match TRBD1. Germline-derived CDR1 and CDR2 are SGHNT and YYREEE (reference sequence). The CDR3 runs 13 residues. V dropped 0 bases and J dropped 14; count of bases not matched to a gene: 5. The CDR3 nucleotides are TGTGCCAGCAGCTTGGGGACAGGGGGGGTCGAGCATTTT. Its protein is CASSLGTGGVEHF.

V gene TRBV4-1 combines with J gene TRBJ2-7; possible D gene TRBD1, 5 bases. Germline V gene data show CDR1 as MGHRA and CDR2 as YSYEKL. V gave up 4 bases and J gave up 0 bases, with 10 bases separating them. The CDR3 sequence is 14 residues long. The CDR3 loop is CASSRLDNSYEQYF. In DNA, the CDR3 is TGCGCCAGCAGCCGCCTGGACAACTCCTACGAGCAGTACTTC.

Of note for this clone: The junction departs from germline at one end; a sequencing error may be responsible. In nucleotides, the CDR3 is TGTGCCAGCAGCTTATATGAAACTGTAGCTTTCTTT. It is translated as CASSLYETVAFF. This chain joins TRBV13 and TRBJ1-1; no clear D. The CDR3 consists of 12 residues. Germline CDR1 PRHDT, CDR2 FYEKMQ (reference sequence).